A selection of T cell receptor beta chains follows, all from one sample in a study of CD8+CD57+ T cells in acquired aplastic anemia. Using its own MiXCR run on the reads, TCRdb lists one record per CDR3 protein. The profile shows some 190,000 distinct CDR3 sequences, just over 45% of them singletons. Sequencing was done on a sample of sorted CD4+, CD8+, or CD8+CD57+ T cells (not recorded which) from PBMCs. The receptors shown here come from a human donor in good health. Each CDR3 is given with its conserved first and last residue. Fields, in order: D gene, clone size, V gene, J gene, CDR3 protein, CDR3 DNA. A D gene is named only where the DNA matches it firmly. Not every row has a clone size; where given, it reads once, few, many or a size class.

D gene: TRBD1; clone size: NA; V gene: TRBV25-1; J gene: TRBJ1-2; CDR3 protein: CAIQTGQAPGSYGYTF; CDR3 DNA: TGTGCCATCCAAACGGGACAGGCCCCAGGTAGCTATGGCTACACCTTC
D gene: NA; clone size: few; V gene: TRBV29-1; J gene: TRBJ1-4; CDR3 protein: CSVGREGELFF; CDR3 DNA: TGCAGCGTAGGGAGGGAGGGCGAACTGTTTTTT
D gene: TRBD2; clone size: many; V gene: TRBV19; J gene: TRBJ2-1; CDR3 protein: CASSSGSRLYNEQFF; CDR3 DNA: TGTGCCAGTAGTAGCGGGAGCCGCCTTTACAATGAGCAGTTCTTC
D gene: NA; clone size: few; V gene: TRBV12-3/TRBV12-4; J gene: TRBJ1-1; CDR3 protein: CASSLVHTEAFF; CDR3 DNA: TGTGCCAGCAGTTTAGTACACACTGAAGCTTTCTTT
D gene: NA; clone size: NA; V gene: TRBV7-2; J gene: TRBJ2-7; CDR3 protein: CASSVRQDEQYF; CDR3 DNA: TGTGCCAGCAGCGTCAGACAGGACGAGCAGTACTTC
D gene: NA; clone size: few; V gene: TRBV30; J gene: TRBJ1-6; CDR3 protein: CAWMPDGRNSPLHF; CDR3 DNA: TGTGCCTGGATGCCCGACGGAAGAAATTCACCCCTCCACTTT
D gene: NA; clone size: NA; V gene: TRBV10-3; J gene: TRBJ2-3; CDR3 protein: CAISVPSGSTDTQYF; CDR3 DNA: TGTGCCATCAGTGTGCCCAGCGGGAGCACAGATACGCAGTATTTT
D gene: TRBD1; clone size: NA; V gene: TRBV2; J gene: TRBJ2-4; CDR3 protein: CASNGQGALGNIQYF; CDR3 DNA: TGTGCCAGCAACGGACAGGGGGCTCTGGGAAACATTCAGTACTTC
D gene: NA; clone size: NA; V gene: TRBV2; J gene: TRBJ1-3; CDR3 protein: CASSLGRTASGNTIYF; CDR3 DNA: TGTGCCAGCAGTTTGGGCAGGACCGCCTCTGGAAACACCATATATTTT
D gene: NA; clone size: NA; V gene: TRBV4-1; J gene: TRBJ1-1; CDR3 protein: CASSRWELRTNTEAFF; CDR3 DNA: TGCGCCAGCAGCCGTTGGGAATTGAGGACGAACACTGAAGCTTTCTTT
D gene: NA; clone size: NA; V gene: TRBV2; J gene: TRBJ1-2; CDR3 protein: CASSGMGGYTF; CDR3 DNA: TGTGCCAGCAGTGGAATGGGGGGCTACACCTTC
D gene: TRBD2; clone size: many; V gene: TRBV15; J gene: TRBJ2-7; CDR3 protein: CATSRDRAGGGSYEQYF; CDR3 DNA: TGTGCCACCAGCAGAGATAGGGCGGGAGGGGGGTCCTACGAGCAGTACTTC
D gene: TRBD1; clone size: NA; V gene: TRBV20-1; J gene: TRBJ2-3; CDR3 protein: CSAPENRGTDTQYF; CDR3 DNA: TGCAGTGCTCCCGAGAACAGGGGAACAGATACGCAGTATTTT
D gene: NA; clone size: NA; V gene: TRBV9; J gene: TRBJ1-1; CDR3 protein: CASSVAQDSLNTEAFF; CDR3 DNA: TGTGCCAGCAGCGTAGCTCAGGACAGCTTGAACACTGAAGCTTTCTTT
D gene: NA; clone size: NA; V gene: TRBV2; J gene: TRBJ1-5; CDR3 protein: CASSEQGVVNQPQHF; CDR3 DNA: TGTGCCAGCAGTGAACAAGGGGTGGTCAATCAGCCCCAGCATTTT
D gene: NA; clone size: NA; V gene: TRBV3-1; J gene: TRBJ1-2; CDR3 protein: CASSQAGVGYTF; CDR3 DNA: TGTGCCAGCAGCCAAGCGGGGGTGGGCTACACCTTC
D gene: NA; clone size: NA; V gene: TRBV24-1; J gene: TRBJ1-1; CDR3 protein: CATSDMGPADEAFF; CDR3 DNA: TGTGCCACCAGTGATATGGGACCCGCCGACGAAGCTTTCTTT
D gene: NA; clone size: few; V gene: TRBV18; J gene: TRBJ2-3; CDR3 protein: CASSPDSGASTDTQYF; CDR3 DNA: TGTGCCAGCTCACCAGATAGCGGAGCTAGCACAGATACGCAGTATTTT
D gene: TRBD2; clone size: many; V gene: TRBV9; J gene: TRBJ2-4; CDR3 protein: CASSPRGGATAKNIQYF; CDR3 DNA: TGTGCCAGCAGCCCACGGGGGGGGGCGACGGCCAAAAACATTCAGTACTTC
D gene: TRBD1; clone size: NA; V gene: TRBV20-1; J gene: TRBJ1-5; CDR3 protein: CSAINRGRNQPQHF; CDR3 DNA: TGCAGTGCTATAAACAGGGGGCGAAATCAGCCCCAGCATTTT
D gene: NA; clone size: NA; V gene: TRBV20-1; J gene: TRBJ2-7; CDR3 protein: CSAIRGNYEQYF; CDR3 DNA: TGCAGTGCTATTCGGGGCAACTACGAGCAGTACTTC
D gene: NA; clone size: NA; V gene: TRBV19; J gene: TRBJ2-3; CDR3 protein: CASRRSGSTDTQYF; CDR3 DNA: TGTGCCAGTAGAAGAAGCGGGAGCACAGATACGCAGTATTTT
D gene: NA; clone size: NA; V gene: TRBV2; J gene: TRBJ1-5; CDR3 protein: CASSPGSPGQPQHF; CDR3 DNA: TGTGCCAGCAGCCCCGGGTCACCCGGCCAGCCCCAGCATTTT
D gene: NA; clone size: few; V gene: TRBV24-1; J gene: TRBJ2-7; CDR3 protein: CATSDSRGDSYEQYF; CDR3 DNA: TGTGCCACCAGTGATTCCAGGGGAGACTCCTACGAGCAGTACTTC
D gene: NA; clone size: few; V gene: TRBV10-3; J gene: TRBJ1-1; CDR3 protein: CAARGLNTEAFF; CDR3 DNA: TGTGCCGCACGGGGCCTGAACACTGAAGCTTTCTTT
D gene: NA; clone size: NA; V gene: TRBV2; J gene: TRBJ2-2; CDR3 protein: CASVSRSTGELFF; CDR3 DNA: TGTGCCAGCGTTTCCCGGAGCACCGGGGAGCTGTTTTTT
D gene: NA; clone size: many; V gene: TRBV24-1; J gene: TRBJ2-3; CDR3 protein: CATRGQWDTQYF; CDR3 DNA: TGTGCCACCAGGGGCCAATGGGATACGCAGTATTTT
D gene: TRBD2; clone size: NA; V gene: TRBV24-1; J gene: TRBJ2-1; CDR3 protein: CASSGLAGGDEQFF; CDR3 DNA: TGTGCCAGCTCAGGTCTAGCGGGAGGTGATGAGCAGTTCTTC
D gene: NA; clone size: few; V gene: TRBV19; J gene: TRBJ1-2; CDR3 protein: CASSIQGGSYGYTF; CDR3 DNA: TGTGCCAGTAGTATTCAGGGAGGGTCATATGGCTACACCTTC
D gene: NA; clone size: NA; V gene: TRBV9; J gene: TRBJ1-6; CDR3 protein: CASSSDNSPLHF; CDR3 DNA: TGTGCCAGCAGCTCCGATAATTCACCCCTCCACTTT
D gene: NA; clone size: many; V gene: TRBV29-1; J gene: TRBJ1-1; CDR3 protein: CSVVSAEAFF; CDR3 DNA: TGCAGCGTTGTTTCGGCTGAAGCTTTCTTT
D gene: TRBD1; clone size: NA; V gene: TRBV15; J gene: TRBJ2-5; CDR3 protein: CAWSGTTGGETQYF; CDR3 DNA: TGTGCCTGGAGTGGCACAACAGGGGGAGAGACCCAGTACTTC
D gene: NA; clone size: many; V gene: TRBV24-1; J gene: TRBJ2-5; CDR3 protein: CATSVRGGEETQYF; CDR3 DNA: TGTGCCACCAGCGTCAGGGGGGGGGAAGAGACCCAGTACTTC
D gene: TRBD2; clone size: few; V gene: TRBV5-4; J gene: TRBJ2-1; CDR3 protein: CASSSRLAGGYNEQFF; CDR3 DNA: TGTGCCAGCAGCTCTCGACTAGCGGGTGGTTACAATGAGCAGTTCTTC
D gene: NA; clone size: NA; V gene: TRBV25-1; J gene: TRBJ2-1; CDR3 protein: CASSPTGKEVREQFF; CDR3 DNA: TGTGCCAGCAGCCCTACAGGGAAGGAAGTAAGGGAGCAGTTCTTC
D gene: NA; clone size: many; V gene: TRBV20-1; J gene: TRBJ2-7; CDR3 protein: CSARLPGLSSYEQYF; CDR3 DNA: TGCAGTGCTAGATTACCGGGCCTAAGCTCCTACGAGCAGTACTTC
D gene: TRBD2; clone size: NA; V gene: TRBV15; J gene: TRBJ2-1; CDR3 protein: CATSHRGGYNEQFF; CDR3 DNA: TGTGCCACCAGCCACCGGGGGGGTTACAATGAGCAGTTCTTC
D gene: TRBD1; clone size: NA; V gene: TRBV7-9; J gene: TRBJ2-5; CDR3 protein: CASSISTGEETQYF; CDR3 DNA: TGTGCCAGCAGCATAAGCACAGGGGAAGAGACCCAGTACTTC
D gene: TRBD2; clone size: NA; V gene: TRBV3-1; J gene: TRBJ2-7; CDR3 protein: CASSRGLAGEQYF; CDR3 DNA: TGTGCCAGCAGCCGTGGACTAGCGGGGGAGCAGTACTTC
D gene: NA; clone size: NA; V gene: TRBV25-1; J gene: TRBJ2-3; CDR3 protein: CASSRFGTLSTDTQYF; CDR3 DNA: TGTGCCAGCAGTAGGTTCGGGACACTGAGCACAGATACGCAGTATTTT
D gene: NA; clone size: many; V gene: TRBV24-1; J gene: TRBJ2-1; CDR3 protein: CATSDFGLRGYNEQFF; CDR3 DNA: TGTGCCACCAGTGATTTTGGCCTCAGGGGCTACAATGAGCAGTTCTTC
D gene: TRBD1; clone size: NA; V gene: TRBV10-1; J gene: TRBJ2-2; CDR3 protein: CASRAGQENTGELFF; CDR3 DNA: TGCGCCAGCAGGGCAGGACAGGAGAACACCGGGGAGCTGTTTTTT